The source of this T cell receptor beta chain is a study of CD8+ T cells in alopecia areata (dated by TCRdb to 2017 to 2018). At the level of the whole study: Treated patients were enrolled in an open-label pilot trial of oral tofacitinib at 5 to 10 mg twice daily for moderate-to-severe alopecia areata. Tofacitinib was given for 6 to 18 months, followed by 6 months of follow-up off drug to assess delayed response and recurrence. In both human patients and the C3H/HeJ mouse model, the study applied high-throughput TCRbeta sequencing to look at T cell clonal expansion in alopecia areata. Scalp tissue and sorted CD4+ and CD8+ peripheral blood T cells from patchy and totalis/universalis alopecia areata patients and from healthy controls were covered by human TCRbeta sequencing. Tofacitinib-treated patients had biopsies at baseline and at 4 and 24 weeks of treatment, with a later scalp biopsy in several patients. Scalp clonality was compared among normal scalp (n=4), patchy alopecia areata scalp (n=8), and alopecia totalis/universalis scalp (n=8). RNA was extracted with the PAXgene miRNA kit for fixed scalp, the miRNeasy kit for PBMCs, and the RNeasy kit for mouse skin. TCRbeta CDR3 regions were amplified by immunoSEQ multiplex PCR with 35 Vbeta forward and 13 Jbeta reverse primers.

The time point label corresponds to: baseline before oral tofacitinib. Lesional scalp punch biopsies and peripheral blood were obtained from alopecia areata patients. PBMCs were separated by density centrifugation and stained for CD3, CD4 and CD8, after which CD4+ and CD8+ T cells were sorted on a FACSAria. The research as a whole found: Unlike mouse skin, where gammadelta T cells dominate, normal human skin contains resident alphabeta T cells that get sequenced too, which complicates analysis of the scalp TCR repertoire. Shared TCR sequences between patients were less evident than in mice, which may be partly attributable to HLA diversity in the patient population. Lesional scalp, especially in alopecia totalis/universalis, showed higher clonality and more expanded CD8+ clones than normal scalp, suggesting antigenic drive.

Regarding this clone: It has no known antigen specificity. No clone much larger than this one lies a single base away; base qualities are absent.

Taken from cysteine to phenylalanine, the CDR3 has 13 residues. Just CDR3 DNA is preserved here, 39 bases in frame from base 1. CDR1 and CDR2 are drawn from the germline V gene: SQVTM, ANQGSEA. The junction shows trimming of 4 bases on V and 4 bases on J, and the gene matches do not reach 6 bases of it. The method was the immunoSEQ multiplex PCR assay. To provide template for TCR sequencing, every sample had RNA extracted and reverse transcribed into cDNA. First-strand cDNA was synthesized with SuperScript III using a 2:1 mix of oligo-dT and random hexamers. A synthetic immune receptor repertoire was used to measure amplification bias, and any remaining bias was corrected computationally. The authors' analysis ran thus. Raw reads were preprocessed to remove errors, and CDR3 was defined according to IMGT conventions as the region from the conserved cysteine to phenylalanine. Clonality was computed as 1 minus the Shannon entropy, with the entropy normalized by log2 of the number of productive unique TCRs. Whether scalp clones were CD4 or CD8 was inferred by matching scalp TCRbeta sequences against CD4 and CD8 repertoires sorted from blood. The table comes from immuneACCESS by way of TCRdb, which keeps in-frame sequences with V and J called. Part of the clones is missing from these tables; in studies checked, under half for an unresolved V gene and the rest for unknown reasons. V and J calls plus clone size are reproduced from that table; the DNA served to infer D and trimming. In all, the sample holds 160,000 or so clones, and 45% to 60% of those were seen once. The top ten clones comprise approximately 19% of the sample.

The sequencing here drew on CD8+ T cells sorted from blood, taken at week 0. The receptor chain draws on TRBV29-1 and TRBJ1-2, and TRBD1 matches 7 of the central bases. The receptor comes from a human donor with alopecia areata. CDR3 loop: CSVVSGQVYGYTF. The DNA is TGCAGCGTTGTGTCAGGACAGGTCTATGGCTACACCTTC.